A selection of T cell receptor beta chains follows, all from one sample in a study of T cell responses to AZD1222 COVID-19 vaccine. The protocol was immunoSEQ multiplex PCR, while the TCRdb copy is restricted to in-frame clones and leaves out a portion. The table records some 150,000 clones, over 70% of them present only once. The sequenced sample was peripheral blood, obtained 28 days after the second AZD1222 dose. These receptors were taken from an adult who received the AZD1222 COVID-19 vaccine. Both conserved end residues are part of each CDR3. The order of the fields is V gene, D gene, J gene, clone size, CDR3 DNA, CDR3 protein. The D gene is left open where the match is weak. The listing skips clone size in some rows; elsewhere it reads once, few, many or a size class.

TRBV19	TRBD1	TRBJ2-2	-	TGTGCCAGTAGTATACTGGGACAGGGGAGAGGCGGGGAGCTGTTTTTT	CASSILGQGRGGELFF
TRBV9	-	TRBJ1-2	few	TGTGCCAGCAGCTCGTCATCACGGCTCTATGGCTACACCTTC	CASSSSSRLYGYTF
TRBV7-9	-	TRBJ1-1	-	TGTGCCAGCAGTGGGGCCTCCTCCACTGAAGCTTTCTTT	CASSGASSTEAFF
TRBV19	TRBD1	TRBJ1-2	-	TGTGCCGTCTCCATGAGGGGGACAGCGGACTATGGCTACACCTTC	CAVSMRGTADYGYTF
TRBV20-1	-	TRBJ1-1	-	TGCAGTGCTAGTACCATTGAGGGGACTGAAGCTTTCTTT	CSASTIEGTEAFF
TRBV5-6	-	TRBJ1-6	-	TGTGCCAGCAGCTTGGGATCGGGTATTCGGTCACCCCTCCACTTT	CASSLGSGIRSPLHF
TRBV2	-	TRBJ2-3	-	TGTGCCAGCAACGGAGAGAACACAGATACGCAGTATTTT	CASNGENTDTQYF
TRBV28	TRBD1	TRBJ2-7	-	TGTGCCAGCAGCTCGGGACAGCTCTACGAGCAGTACTTC	CASSSGQLYEQYF
TRBV4-3	TRBD2	TRBJ2-1	-	TGCGCCAGCAGCCAAGAGGGTAGCGGGAGATTGAATGAGCAGTTCTTC	CASSQEGSGRLNEQFF
TRBV19	-	TRBJ1-1	-	TGTGCCAGTAGTATTTACGACACGAACACTGAAGCTTTCTTT	CASSIYDTNTEAFF
TRBV5-6	TRBD1	TRBJ2-3	-	TGTGCCAGCAGCTCAGGGGACAGATCGAGCACAGATACGCAGTATTTT	CASSSGDRSSTDTQYF
TRBV5-1	-	TRBJ2-2	once	TGCGCCAGCAGCTTGGGAGGGATCCCGAACACCGGGGAGCTGTTTTTT	CASSLGGIPNTGELFF
TRBV27	TRBD2	TRBJ2-7	-	TGTGCCAGCAGGGTAGCGGGCCCTCCCTACGAGCAGTACTTC	CASRVAGPPYEQYF
TRBV28	TRBD1	TRBJ2-2	-	TGTGCCAGCAGTTTTCGTCGGACAGGGGTAGCGAACACCGGGGAGCTGTTTTTT	CASSFRRTGVANTGELFF
TRBV6-2/TRBV6-3	TRBD2	TRBJ2-7	-	TGTGCCAGCAGTTACAAACTAGCGGGAGGAAGCGACCGGGTCGAGCAGTACTTC	CASSYKLAGGSDRVEQYF
TRBV19	-	TRBJ1-5	-	TGTGCCAGTAGTATAGATGGGGCCAGGGTGGACAATCAGCCCCAGCATTTT	CASSIDGARVDNQPQHF
TRBV28	-	TRBJ2-7	-	TGTGCCAGCAGTGACCCCTGGGAGGCATCCTACGAGCAGTACTTC	CASSDPWEASYEQYF
TRBV29-1	TRBD1	TRBJ2-6	-	TGCAGCGCAACCGGGACAGGAGGACCTGGGGCCAACGTCCTGACTTTC	CSATGTGGPGANVLTF
TRBV12-3/TRBV12-4	TRBD1	TRBJ1-5	-	TGTGCCAGCGGCCGGGACAGTTATCAGCCCCAGCATTTT	CASGRDSYQPQHF
TRBV14	TRBD2	TRBJ2-7	-	TGTGCCAGCAGCCCACTAACTAGCGGCCTTACCTACGAGCAGTACTTC	CASSPLTSGLTYEQYF
TRBV3-1/TRBV3-2	TRBD2	TRBJ2-7	-	TGTGCCAGCAGCCAAGACCCTAGCGGGAGCCGGGAGCAGTACTTC	CASSQDPSGSREQYF
TRBV19	-	TRBJ1-5	-	TGTGCCAGTAGTTGGGGGAATAATCAGCCCCAGCATTTT	CASSWGNNQPQHF
TRBV5-4	-	TRBJ2-1	-	TGTGCCAGCAGCCCCGACCCCTCGAGAGAGCAGTTCTTC	CASSPDPSREQFF
TRBV18	-	TRBJ2-3	-	TGTGCCAGCTCACCGACTGGTAGAACAGATACGCAGTATTTT	CASSPTGRTDTQYF
TRBV29-1	-	TRBJ1-6	-	TGCAGCGTTTCGGACGGATATAATTCACCCCTCCACTTT	CSVSDGYNSPLHF
TRBV30	-	TRBJ2-7	-	TGTGCCTGGAGAGAAGGGGGAGGGCGGCGCGAGCAGTACTTC	CAWREGGGRREQYF
TRBV30	-	TRBJ2-3	few	TGTGCCTGGAGTGTAGCGACAGATACGCAGTATTTT	CAWSVATDTQYF
TRBV7-3	TRBD1	TRBJ2-3	-	TGTGCCAGCAGCATGGGACAGGGGGCGAGCACAGATACGCAGTATTTT	CASSMGQGASTDTQYF
TRBV5-1	-	TRBJ2-1	-	TGCGCCAGCAGCCCATTAGCGGTATCCTACAATGAGCAGTTCTTC	CASSPLAVSYNEQFF
TRBV15	TRBD1	TRBJ2-7	-	TGTGCCACCAGCAGGGGTGCCGGGACAGGGCGCGACGAGCAGTACTTC	CATSRGAGTGRDEQYF
TRBV25-1	TRBD1	TRBJ1-1	-	TGTGCCAGCAGTGAATACAGGGGGCTTCAAGCTTTCTTT	CASSEYRGLQAFF
TRBV27	TRBD1	TRBJ1-2	-	TGTGCCAGCAGGACAGGGAACACAGGCTACACCTTC	CASRTGNTGYTF
TRBV11-3	-	TRBJ2-1	-	TGTGCCAGCAGCTTAGGGGGGAGGCGTGAGCAGTTCTTC	CASSLGGRREQFF
TRBV5-6	TRBD1	TRBJ1-5	-	TGTGCCAGCAGCTTGGAGGGACAGGGAATGAGCAATCAGCCCCAGCATTTT	CASSLEGQGMSNQPQHF
TRBV27	TRBD1	TRBJ1-1	-	TGTGCCAGCAGTTTCTATGGACAGGGAAGCGAAGCTTTCTTT	CASSFYGQGSEAFF
TRBV4-3	TRBD1	TRBJ1-5	-	TGCGCCAGCAGCCAACGACAGGGCCGGCAGCCCCAGCATTTT	CASSQRQGRQPQHF
TRBV28	TRBD1	TRBJ2-7	-	TGTGCCAGCAGTTTGGGACAGGGGATAACCTACGAGCAGTACTTC	CASSLGQGITYEQYF
TRBV19	-	TRBJ1-1	once	TGTGCCAGTAGTAGAAAGATGAACACTGAAGCTTTCTTT	CASSRKMNTEAFF
TRBV28	-	TRBJ1-2	-	TGTGCCAGCAGTCTACAGGGTAGAGGCTACACCTTC	CASSLQGRGYTF
TRBV16	-	TRBJ2-1	-	TGTGCCAGCAGCCAATCTTTTCCCCCCCAGTGGGGGCAGTTCTTC	CASSQSFPPQWGQFF
TRBV5-1	TRBD1	TRBJ1-4	-	TGCGCCAGCAGCTTGCAGGGGGCTAATGAAAAACTGTTTTTT	CASSLQGANEKLFF
TRBV27	-	TRBJ2-2	-	TGTGCCAGCAGTTTGGGAGCGGAAACGAACACCGGGGAGCTGTTTTTT	CASSLGAETNTGELFF
TRBV24-1	TRBD1	TRBJ2-1	-	TGTGCCACCAGTGATTCAGGGGGCGGTTACAATGAGCAGTTCTTC	CATSDSGGGYNEQFF
TRBV6-2/TRBV6-3	TRBD2	TRBJ2-1	-	TGTGCCAGCAGTTACTCCTCGGCTAGCGGGAAGTACAATGAGCAGTTCTTC	CASSYSSASGKYNEQFF
TRBV6-5	TRBD1	TRBJ1-3	-	TGTGCCAGCAGTCCAGGGGGCGTCGGAAACACCATATATTTT	CASSPGGVGNTIYF
TRBV3-1/TRBV3-2	TRBD2	TRBJ2-1	-	TGTGCCAGCAGCCGACAACTGACTAGCGGACCCTACAATGAGCAGTTCTTC	CASSRQLTSGPYNEQFF
TRBV27	TRBD1	TRBJ1-1	-	TGTGCCAGCAGGTCGATCACAGGGGGCTGGACTGAAGCTTTCTTT	CASRSITGGWTEAFF
TRBV15	-	TRBJ2-3	-	TGTGCCACCAGCAGAGATTGGGAACTCGGCACAGATACGCAGTATTTT	CATSRDWELGTDTQYF
TRBV12-3/TRBV12-4	-	TRBJ2-3	-	TGTGCCAGCAGTTCCCGGACAGAGGAGTATTTT	CASSSRTEEYF
TRBV28	-	TRBJ1-1	once	TGTGCCAGTCCCTTAAGAGAGATGAACACTGAAGCTTTCTTT	CASPLREMNTEAFF
TRBV4-3	-	TRBJ1-1	-	TGCGCCAGCAGCCAAGATGTCACGGGGACTGAAGCTTTCTTT	CASSQDVTGTEAFF
TRBV7-8	-	TRBJ1-2	-	TGTGCCAGCAGCTTAGGGGGAAACTATGGCTACACCTTC	CASSLGGNYGYTF
TRBV28	-	TRBJ1-4	-	TGTGCCAGCAGTCTCCCTAATGAAAAACTGTTTTTT	CASSLPNEKLFF
TRBV28	-	TRBJ1-6	-	TGTGCCAGCAGTTGGCCGGGGGGGCAGGGTTCACCCCTCCACTTT	CASSWPGGQGSPLHF
TRBV2	-	TRBJ1-2	-	TGTGCCAGCAGGGGGACCCCCCATGGCTACACCTTC	CASRGTPHGYTF
TRBV3-1/TRBV3-2	-	TRBJ2-7	-	TGTGCCAGCAGCCAAGGTTCCGAGCAGTACTTC	CASSQGSEQYF
TRBV7-2	-	TRBJ2-1	-	TGTGCCAGCAGCTTAGTTGATAGCTCCTACAATGAGCAGTTCTTC	CASSLVDSSYNEQFF
TRBV18	-	TRBJ1-2	-	TGTGCCAGCTCTATCACGGGGGTAGGTGGCTACACCTTC	CASSITGVGGYTF
TRBV6-2/TRBV6-3	TRBD2	TRBJ2-7	few	TGTGCCAGCAGTTCCGGGACTAGCGGCACCTACGAGCAGTACTTC	CASSSGTSGTYEQYF
TRBV19	-	TRBJ2-7	-	TGTGCCAGTAGTATAGTCGAGGGATCCTACGAGCAGTACTTC	CASSIVEGSYEQYF